This paragraph covers one T cell receptor beta chain sequence. This specimen belongs to a study of blood T cell repertoires in COVID-19. CDR3 length: 12 amino acids. Trimming stripped 6 bases from V and 7 bases from J, with 10 bases between. Residents of about two dozen US areas, aged about 18 to 89 years, made up the participants. Participants were placed into cohorts based on the clinical history they reported. Either two negative PCRs, clearance, or symptom resolution qualified Cohort 3 donors as recovered. In the original workflow: Quantification of nucleated cells was approximated via reference gene primer amplification. Measured with immunoSEQ multiplex PCR; TCRdb has only the in-frame clones, and not every one. V and J calls plus clone size are reproduced from that table; the DNA served to infer D and trimming. The repertoire holds 250,000 to 350,000 clones, with around 87% as singletons.

The rearrangement joins TRBV12-3 or TRBV12-4 to TRBJ2-1, with no clear D. This clonotype was obtained from a woman younger than 45 who had recovered from COVID-19. The material sequenced was PBMCs or T cells enriched from blood (not recorded which). CDR3 DNA: TGTGCCAGCAGCAGGCCTGGGAATGAGCAGTTCTTC. Protein product: CASSRPGNEQFF.